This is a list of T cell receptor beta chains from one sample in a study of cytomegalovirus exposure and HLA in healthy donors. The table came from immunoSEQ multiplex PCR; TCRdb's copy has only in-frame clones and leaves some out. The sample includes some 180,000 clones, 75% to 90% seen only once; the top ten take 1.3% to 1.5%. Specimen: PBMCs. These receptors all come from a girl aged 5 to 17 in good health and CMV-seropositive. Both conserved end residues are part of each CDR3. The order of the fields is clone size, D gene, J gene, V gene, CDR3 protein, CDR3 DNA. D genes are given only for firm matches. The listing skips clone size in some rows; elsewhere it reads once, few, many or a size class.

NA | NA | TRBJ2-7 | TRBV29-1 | CSVEVNSKSSYEQYF | TGCAGCGTTGAAGTTAACAGTAAGAGCTCCTACGAGCAGTACTTC
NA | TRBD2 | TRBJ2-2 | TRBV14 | CASSQDRQVRLAGGLTGELFF | TGTGCCAGCAGCCAAGATCGGCAGGTCAGATTAGCGGGAGGTCTGACCGGGGAGCTGTTTTTT
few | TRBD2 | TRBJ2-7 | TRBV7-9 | CASSPQGTSGRSEQYF | TGTGCCAGCAGCCCACAGGGGACTAGCGGGAGAAGCGAGCAGTACTTC
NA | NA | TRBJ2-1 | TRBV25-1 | CASSPSDEQFF | TGTGCCAGCAGTCCGAGTGATGAGCAGTTCTTC
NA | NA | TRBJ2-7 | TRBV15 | CATSRDPGLFYEQYF | TGTGCCACCAGCAGAGATCCCGGACTATTCTACGAGCAGTACTTC
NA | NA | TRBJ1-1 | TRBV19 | CASKRSQGNTEAFF | TGTGCCAGTAAAAGATCCCAGGGGAACACTGAAGCTTTCTTT
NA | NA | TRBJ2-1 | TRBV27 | CASTDMSSYNEQFF | TGTGCCAGCACCGATATGAGCTCCTACAATGAGCAGTTCTTC
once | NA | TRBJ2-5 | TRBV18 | CASSPLVTDFHQETQYF | TGTGCCAGCTCACCACTGGTGACGGACTTCCACCAAGAGACCCAGTACTTC
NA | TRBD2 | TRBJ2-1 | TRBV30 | CGLAVYNEQFF | TGTGGACTAGCGGTCTACAATGAGCAGTTCTTC
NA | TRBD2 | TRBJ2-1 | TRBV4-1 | CASSQPTSGSRDEQFF | TGCGCCAGCAGCCAACCGACTAGCGGGAGTAGGGATGAGCAGTTCTTC
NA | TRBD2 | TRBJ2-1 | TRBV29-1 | CSVSRGGSGWNEQFF | TGCAGCGTTAGTAGGGGCGGGAGCGGATGGAATGAGCAGTTCTTC
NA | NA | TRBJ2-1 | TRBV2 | CASSEAGGSYNEQFF | TGTGCCAGCAGTGAAGCGGGAGGTTCCTACAATGAGCAGTTCTTC
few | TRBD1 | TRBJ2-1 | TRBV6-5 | CASRMGTGQGNEQFF | TGTGCCAGCAGGATGGGAACCGGACAGGGTAATGAGCAGTTCTTC
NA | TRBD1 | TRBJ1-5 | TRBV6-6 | CASSYYRDRGKQPQHF | TGTGCCAGCAGTTATTACCGGGACAGGGGGAAACAGCCCCAGCATTTT
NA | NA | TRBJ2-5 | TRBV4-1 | CATSSNAGTQYF | TGCGCCACCTCCTCCAACGCCGGGACCCAGTACTTC
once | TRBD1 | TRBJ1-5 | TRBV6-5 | CASSPLAGGIQPQHF | TGTGCCAGCAGCCCCTTGGCAGGGGGCATTCAGCCCCAGCATTTT
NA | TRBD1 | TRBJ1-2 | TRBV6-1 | CASSEWGGQAGDYGYTF | TGTGCCAGCAGTGAATGGGGGGGACAGGCCGGGGACTATGGCTACACCTTC
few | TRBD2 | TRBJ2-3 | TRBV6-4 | CASSDLAGGPDTQYF | TGTGCCAGCAGTGACCTAGCGGGAGGGCCAGATACGCAGTATTTT
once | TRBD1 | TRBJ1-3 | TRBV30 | CAGDRADTIYF | TGTGCCGGGGACAGGGCAGACACCATATATTTT
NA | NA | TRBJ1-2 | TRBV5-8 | CASSLAEGGNYGYTF | TGTGCCAGCAGCTTGGCCGAAGGAGGGAACTATGGCTACACCTTC
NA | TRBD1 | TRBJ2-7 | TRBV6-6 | CASSYTGGGGGEQYF | TGTGCCAGCAGTTACACAGGGGGCGGAGGTGGCGAGCAGTACTTC
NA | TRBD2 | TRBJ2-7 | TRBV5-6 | CASSFPGLDSYEQYF | TGTGCCAGCAGCTTCCCGGGACTAGACTCCTACGAGCAGTACTTC